These 15 T cell receptor beta chains were all obtained from the same sample, sequenced in a study of Graves' ophthalmopathy and Graves' hyperthyroidism. RNA transcripts served as template for amplifying TCR beta CDR3 sequences. HTBI-primed RT-PCR formed the first round, and a multiplex PCR formed the second. TCRdb independently ran MiXCR on the multiplex PCR reads; one entry per CDR3 protein. The profile covers more than 550,000 distinct CDR3 sequences, with about 41% appearing a single time and about 3.3% taken by the ten largest. The specimen sequenced was peripheral blood. The receptor source for this set is an adult man with Graves' ophthalmopathy.

The table lists this clonotype with many counts. This chain links TRBV2 with TRBJ1-2; possible D gene TRBD1, 5 bases. The length of the CDR3 is 14 residues. CDR1 and CDR2 from the germline V gene are SNHLY and FYNNEI. Trimming stripped 3 bases from V and 4 bases from J, with 12 bases between. CDR3 residues: CASSDKKGPYGYTF. For the CDR3, the DNA is TGTGCCAGCAGTGATAAGAAGGGGCCCTATGGCTACACCTTC. Full variable domain (rest looked up from reference TRBV2 and TRBJ1-2): EPEVTQTPSHQVTQMGQEVILRCVPISNHLYFYWYRQILGQKVEFLVSFYNNEISEKSEIFDDQFSVERPDGSNFTLKIRSTKLEDSAMYFCASSDKKGPYGYTFGSGTRLTVV.

This clonotype was detected many times. The CDR3 region is CASSPPGAAETQYF. The CDR3 DNA reads as TGTGCCAGCAGCCCTCCGGGGGCCGCGGAGACCCAGTACTTC. The gene calls are TRBV9 and TRBJ2-5; D might be TRBD1 or TRBD2, each matching 6 bases. The CDR3 spans 14 residues. The V gene lost 4 bases and the J gene lost 5 bases, with 15 bases spanning the gap. CDR1 is SGDLS and CDR2 is YYNGEE in the germline V gene.

The chain is built from TRBV7-8 and TRBJ2-3; TRBD2 aligns across 7 bases. The CDR3 covers 15 residues. Germline trimming cut 5 bases from V and 5 bases from J; bases unmatched to any gene: 10. In germline, CDR1 is SGHVS, CDR2 FQNEAQ. The CDR3 here is CASSLGLAEVDTQYF. For the CDR3, the DNA is TGTGCCAGCAGCCTAGGCCTAGCGGAAGTAGATACGCAGTATTTT.

Ten or more counts support this clonotype. The chain carries TRBV9 and TRBJ1-4; no firm D call. Trimming took off 4 bases at V and 0 bases at J, with 10 bases between the two ends. The CDR3 covers 15 residues. Germline CDR1 reads SGDLS; CDR2 reads YYNGEE. The CDR3: CASSKKSATNEKLFF. The CDR3 DNA reads as TGTGCCAGCAGCAAAAAGTCTGCAACTAATGAAAAACTGTTTTTT.

This clonotype turned up a few times. This chain uses TRBV5-4 with TRBJ1-2; 9 bases are a match to TRBD1. The ends lost 3 bases at V and 5 bases at J; junction bases unmatched: 2. Germline-derived CDR1 and CDR2 are SGHNT and YYREEE (reference sequence). The CDR3 contains 13 residues. The CDR3 region is CASSWTGDYGYTF. The CDR3 DNA sequence: TGTGCCAGCAGCTGGACAGGGGATTATGGCTACACCTTC.

To note about this clonotype: This may arise from a read error, as a much more abundant clone is one base away. The V call is TRBV25-1, the J call TRBJ2-5; D gene ambiguous. This CDR3 comprises 13 residues. CDR1 is MGHDK and CDR2 is SYGVNS in the germline V gene. The CDR3 DNA reads as TGTGCCAGCAGCACTATAGTCCAAGAGGCCCAGTACTTC. This translates into CASSTIVQEAQYF. The full variable domain, in which reference TRBV25-1 and TRBJ2-5 provide the parts outside the CDR3, is EADIYQTPRYLVIGTGKKITLECSQTMGHDKMYWYQQDPGMELHLIHYSYGVNSTEKGDLSSESTVSRIRTEHFPLTLESARPSHTSQYLCASSTIVQEAQYFGPGTRLLVL.

Remarks on this clonotype: Relative to the germline gene, one junction end is altered; a read error may explain this. This chain uses TRBV18 with TRBJ1-1; no clear D. Germline assignment: CDR1 KGHSH and CDR2 LQKENI. This CDR3 has 11 amino acids. The CDR3 loop is CASSPGARALF. CDR3 sequence (DNA): TGTGCCAGCTCACCGGGAGCCCGCGCCCTCTTT.

In this sample, this clonotype turned up many times. The chain is built from TRBV5-1 and TRBJ2-5; 7 bases line up with TRBD1. The CDR3 extends over 14 amino acids. Germline lookup yields CDR1 SGHRS and CDR2 YFSETQ. The V segment lost 2 bases and the J segment 4 bases; nucleotides outside the gene matches: 5. DNA of the CDR3: TGCGCCAGCAGCTTCGGACAGGAGAGAGAGACCCAGTACTTC. Encoded protein: CASSFGQERETQYF.

On this clonotype: At one of its ends the junction is not consistent with the germline gene, which may arise from a read error. The V and J genes are TRBV5-4 and TRBJ2-3; D remains ambiguous. The germline gives CDR1 SGHNT, CDR2 YYREEE (reference sequence). This CDR3 has 14 amino acids. The CDR3 DNA reads TGCGCCAGCAGCTTGGTAGCACACACAGATACGCAGTATTTT. Amino acids: CASSLVAHTDTQYF.

The chain joins TRBV10-2 to TRBJ2-5; the D is unclear. Trimming took off 6 bases at V and 9 bases at J, with 20 bases between the two ends. The CDR3 totals 14 residues. The germline V gene encodes CDR1 WSHSY and CDR2 SAAADI. CDR3 residues: CASRATLNNQPQYF. The CDR3, as DNA: TGCGCCAGCAGGGCCACTCTAAATAATCAGCCCCAGTACTTC.

This clonotype has a handful of counts. The CDR3 nucleotides are TGTGCCAGCAGCTTGGACCCGTCGGGGTCCTACGAGCAGTACTTC. Protein product: CASSLDPSGSYEQYF. This chain links TRBV7-2 with TRBJ2-7, with TRBD2 as a possible D gene (5 bases). Germline loops: CDR1 SGHTA, CDR2 FQGNSA. Trimming took off 3 bases at V and 1 base at J, with 13 bases between the two ends. This CDR3 is built from 15 residues.

This clonotype was seen a few times. At one end the junction does not follow the germline gene, possibly because of a read error. The chain recombines TRBV6-5 with TRBJ1-2, with D unclear. Per germline, CDR1 MNHEY and CDR2 SVGAGI. This CDR3 is built from 12 residues. The DNA for the CDR3 is TGTGCCAGCAGTTACTGGGGAAGTGGCTACATCTTC. This sequence encodes CASSYWGSGYIF.

This sequence joins TRBV7-9 and TRBJ2-7; D gene ambiguous. In germline, CDR1 is SEHNR, CDR2 FQNEAQ (reference sequence). This CDR3 is built from 14 residues. The V end lost 5 bases, the J end lost 3 bases, and 14 bases lay between the germline ends. The CDR3 sequence is CASSVVGPDYEQYF. The CDR3 DNA reads as TGTGCCAGCAGCGTTGTTGGCCCAGACTACGAGCAGTACTTC.

J is TRBJ2-1 and V is TRBV10-3; TRBD1 matches 7 bases. V gave up 2 bases and J gave up 1 base; unmatched junction bases: 8. This CDR3 spans 17 amino acids. The germline V gene has CDR1 ENHRY and CDR2 SYGVKD. CDR3 amino acids: CAISEPATGPSYNEQFF. CDR3 sequence (DNA): TGTGCCATCAGTGAGCCAGCGACAGGGCCGTCCTACAATGAGCAGTTCTTC.

The rearrangement joins TRBV7-2 to TRBJ2-7; perhaps TRBD2 as D (6 bases). This CDR3 comprises 17 residues. V lost 5 bases, J lost 4 bases, and 24 bases lay in between. Germline-derived CDR1 and CDR2 are SGHTA and FQGNSA. CDR3 protein: CASSTPPGSGVVYEQYF. The CDR3 nucleotides are TGTGCCAGCAGCACCCCGCCCGGTTCGGGGGTAGTGTACGAGCAGTACTTC. Based on the CDR3 plus reference TRBV7-2 and TRBJ2-7, the full variable domain is GAGVSQSPSNKVTEKGKDVELRCDPISGHTALYWYRQSLGQGLEFLIYFQGNSAPDKSGLPSDRFSAERTGGSVSTLTIQRTQQEDSAVYLCASSTPPGSGVVYEQYFGPGTRLTVT.